Below are 11 T cell receptor beta chains sequenced from a single sample in a study of OX40 agonist ivuxolimab in advanced cancers. Repertoires were generated with immunoSEQ multiplex PCR, while TCRdb's copy carries only in-frame clones and drops some. This table holds more than 45,000 clones, around 82% found once. The sample was CD4+ or CD8+ T cells sorted from blood, taken in a trial of the OX40 agonist ivuxolimab. These receptor sequences come from an adult with an advanced solid tumor such as melanoma, head and neck, liver or kidney cancer.

The chain joins TRBV5-6 to TRBJ1-6, with D maybe TRBD1 (5 bases). CDR1 SGHDT and CDR2 YYEEEE come from the germline V gene. V was pared by 3 bases and J by 9 bases, with 22 bases between. The CDR3 has 17 residues. CDR3 region: CASSSGLPRAIGSPLHF. The CDR3 nucleotides are TGTGCCAGCAGCTCGGGACTGCCGAGGGCAATTGGTTCACCCCTCCACTTT. Looking up the rest from reference TRBV5-6 and TRBJ1-6 gives the full variable domain: DAGVTQSPTHLIKTRGQQVTLRCSPKSGHDTVSWYQQALGQGPQFIFQYYEEEERQRGNFPDRFSGHQFPNYSSELNVNALLLGDSALYLCASSSGLPRAIGSPLHFGNGTRLTVT.

The CDR3 is CASSLIQGEGEKLFF. The CDR3, as DNA: TGCGCCAGCAGCTTGATACAGGGGGAAGGTGAAAAACTGTTTTTT. The chain combines TRBV5-1 with TRBJ1-4; 8 bases agree with TRBD1. Germline V lookup: CDR1 SGHRS, CDR2 YFSETQ. Trimming at V came to 1 base and at J to 7 bases, leaving 6 bases not matched to a gene. The CDR3 runs to 15 residues.

This clone was seen only once. The chain recombines TRBV7-2 with TRBJ1-2; unclear D gene. The germline V gene encodes CDR1 SGHTA and CDR2 FQGNSA. Trimming took off 2 bases at V and 2 bases at J, with 6 bases between the two ends. This CDR3 spans 13 amino acids. CDR3 protein: CASSLLGNYGYTF. For the CDR3, the DNA is TGTGCCAGCAGCTTATTGGGGAACTATGGCTACACCTTC.

The V call is TRBV2, the J call TRBJ2-1; 8 nucleotides match TRBD2. With 2 bases clipped from V and 8 bases from J, the junction kept 5 bases outside the gene matches. This CDR3 is built from 14 residues. Germline V gives CDR1 SNHLY, CDR2 FYNNEI. CDR3 region: CASSERGTRYEQFF. The CDR3 DNA sequence: TGTGCCAGCAGTGAAAGGGGGACTAGGTATGAGCAGTTCTTC.

CDR3 in DNA: TGTGCCAGCAGTTACTCTCGGACGAGGCGGGAAAAACTGTTTTTT. Residues: CASSYSRTRREKLFF. The chain links TRBV6-5 to TRBJ1-4; D is unclear. The germline V gene encodes CDR1 MNHEY and CDR2 SVGAGI. Trimming stripped 0 bases from V and 8 bases from J, with 13 bases between. This CDR3 is 15 amino acids long.

The chain couples TRBV19 to TRBJ2-5; no clear D gene. Trimming took 5 bases from V and 3 from J, leaving 10 bases between them. The CDR3 is 13 residues long. From germline, CDR1 is LNHDA and CDR2 SQIVND (reference sequence). The DNA for the CDR3 is TGTGCCAGTAGTCAAGGACGGGAAGAGACCCAGTACTTC. Protein: CASSQGREETQYF.

The rearrangement uses TRBV21-1 and TRBJ2-7. TRBV21-1 constitutes a pseudogene. This CDR3 comprises 16 residues. CDR3 sequence: CASSKEGTKGISEQYF. The DNA for the CDR3 is TGTGCCAGCAGCAAAGAGGGGACCAAAGGCATCTCCGAGCAGTACTTC.

This chain uses TRBV6-6 with TRBJ1-2; 8 bases align to TRBD1. Germline V gene sequence: CDR1 MNHNY, CDR2 SVGAGI (reference sequence). The junction had 6 bases not matched to a gene; V was cut back by 6 bases and J by 6 bases. The CDR3 consists of 13 residues. CDR3 in DNA: TGTGCCAGCAGGCCAGGGGGCGCAAATGGCTACACCTTC. Its translation: CASRPGGANGYTF.

The V and J genes are TRBV5-4 and TRBJ2-7; D is perhaps TRBD2 (7 bases). Deletions cut 4 bases from V and 2 bases from J, with 19 bases between. Germline loops: CDR1 SGHNT, CDR2 YYREEE (reference sequence). CDR3 size: 16 residues. The CDR3 bases are TGTGCCAGCAGCCCGATCCTAGGGGGAGGGCCCTACGAGCAGTACTTC. It yields the protein CASSPILGGGPYEQYF.

By its share, this clone is medium-sized (0.01 to 0.1%). V is TRBV4-2 and J is TRBJ1-4; 7 bases are shared with TRBD1. V gave up 0 bases and J gave up 6 bases; unmatched junction bases: 13. The CDR3 runs 18 residues. Germline values: CDR1 LGHNA, CDR2 YNFKEQ. The CDR3 DNA sequence: TGTGCCAGCAGCCAAGAGCCCACAGGGGAGCGGGTGGATGAAAAACTGTTTTTT. This encodes CASSQEPTGERVDEKLFF.

V usage is TRBV27 and J usage is TRBJ2-4; TRBD2 matches at 7 bases. This CDR3 comprises 14 residues. In germline, CDR1 is MNHEY, CDR2 SMNVEV (reference sequence). Germline trimming cut 6 bases from V and 1 base from J; bases unmatched to any gene: 3. CDR3 loop: CASRGRGAKNIQYF. In nucleotides, the CDR3 is TGTGCCAGCAGAGGGCGGGGGGCCAAAAACATTCAGTACTTC.